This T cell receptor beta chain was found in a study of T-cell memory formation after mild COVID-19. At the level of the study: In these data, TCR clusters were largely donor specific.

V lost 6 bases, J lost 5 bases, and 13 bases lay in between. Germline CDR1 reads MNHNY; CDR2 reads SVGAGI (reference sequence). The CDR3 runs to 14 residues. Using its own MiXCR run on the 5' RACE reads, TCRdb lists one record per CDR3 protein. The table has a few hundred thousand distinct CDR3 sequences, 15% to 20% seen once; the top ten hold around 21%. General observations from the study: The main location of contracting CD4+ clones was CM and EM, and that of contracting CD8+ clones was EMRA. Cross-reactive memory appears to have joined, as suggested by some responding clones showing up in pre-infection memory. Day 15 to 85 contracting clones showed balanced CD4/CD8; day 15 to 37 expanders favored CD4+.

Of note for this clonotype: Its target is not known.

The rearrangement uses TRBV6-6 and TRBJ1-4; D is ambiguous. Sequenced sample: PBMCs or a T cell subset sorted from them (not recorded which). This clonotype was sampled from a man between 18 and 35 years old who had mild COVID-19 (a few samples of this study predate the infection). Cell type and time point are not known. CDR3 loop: CASSRDGRNEKLFF. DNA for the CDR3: TGTGCCAGCAGCCGAGACGGAAGGAATGAAAAACTGTTTTTT.